This T cell receptor (beta chain) was captured in a study of CD8 T cells in ankylosing spondylitis. There are many counts of this clonotype. Antigen: not known. Quantitative 5'-RACE with molecular barcodes was used to make the TCR beta libraries. One entry per CDR3 protein, called by TCRdb with MiXCR from the 5' RACE reads. Of about 69,000 distinct CDR3 sequences listed, 5.3% were seen once; the top ten hold about 2%. Study-wide points: Disease-linked clones reportedly showed significant enrichment in matched ankylosing spondylitis synovial fluid. One TCR beta motif, made up of about 8 highly homologous variants, appeared characteristic of ankylosing spondylitis blood. Within peripheral blood, clones linked to disease were CD8+ and relatively rare.

The material sequenced was blood, either unsorted or a sorted T cell fraction (not recorded which). The TCR originated in a male donor with ankylosing spondylitis or in good health (not recorded which).

Here the CDR3 DNA reads TGCGCCAGCAGCGAGAATCTTAGGACAAGTGTGGTTTTCTTT. Protein: CASSENLRTSVVFF. The rearrangement links TRBV5-1 to TRBJ1-1; weak D call: TRBD1 (5 bases). The CDR3 runs to 14 residues. Trimming took 4 bases from V and 13 from J, leaving 23 bases between them. Germline lookup yields CDR1 SGHRS and CDR2 YFSETQ.